One TCR beta chain is described in this entry. Germline V gives CDR1 LGHNA, CDR2 YNFKEQ. Trimming removed 0 bases at V and 1 base at J, with 19 bases between. The CDR3 consists of 19 residues. The data stem from a study of shared T cell receptors in the human thymus. Sequencing was performed with immunoSEQ multiplex PCR; in TCRdb, only in-frame clones are kept and a portion is missing. The sample includes under 450,000 clones, approximately 95% of them seen just once. The V and J genes are TRBV4-2 and TRBJ1-5, with D perhaps TRBD1 (5 bases). The receptor was isolated from a human donor. Material for sequencing was thymocytes. CDR3 region: CASSQDRGDPGVSNQPQHF. The DNA of the CDR3 is TGTGCCAGCAGCCAAGATCGGGGGGACCCGGGTGTGAGCAATCAGCCCCAGCATTTT.